This T cell receptor (beta chain) was captured by sequencing in a study of CD8+CD57+ T cells in acquired aplastic anemia. Genomic DNA templated the TCR beta VDJ and CDR3 profiling. TCRdb fed the reads into MiXCR, producing one record per CDR3 protein. Of 180,000 or so distinct CDR3 sequences listed, roughly 50% were seen once; the top ten hold roughly 2%. CDR1 is SNHLY, CDR2 FYNNEI, per germline. V lost 4 bases and J 2 bases, leaving 14 bases between the germline ends. The CDR3 length is 15 residues. By flow cytometry, patients selected for sequencing had shown an expansion of CD8+CD57+ cells. The V call is TRBV2, the J call TRBJ1-1, with D maybe TRBD1 (5 bases). The clonotype comes from a human donor with aplastic anemia. The sequencing input was sorted CD4+, CD8+, or CD8+CD57+ T cells (not recorded which) from PBMCs. The CDR3 spells CASSVEGSGNTEAFF. The DNA of the CDR3 is TGTGCCAGCAGTGTGGAGGGGTCGGGTAACACTGAAGCTTTCTTT.